Following are 12 T cell receptor beta chains from one sample sequenced in a study of glioma-infiltrating T cells after dendritic cell vaccination (TCRdb year 2016). The library relied on the immunoSEQ multiplex PCR assay. Not all clones reach the TCRdb copy of this immuneACCESS table, which keeps in-frame sequences only. Checked studies attribute under half of the gap to unresolved V genes and leave the rest unexplained. The sample table lists over 70,000 clones, over 70% of them with a count of one. The ten largest clones take up roughly 2.2% of the sample. Sample: blood, taken before dendritic cell vaccination. These receptors originate from a human donor with glioblastoma.

This rearrangement joins TRBV19 to TRBJ2-7; possible D gene TRBD1, 6 bases. The CDR3 has 14 residues. Germline V gives CDR1 LNHDA, CDR2 SQIVND (reference sequence). V gave up 2 bases and J gave up 3 bases, with 11 bases separating them. Written as DNA, the CDR3 is TGTGCCAGTAGTATACAGGGGACCCTCTACGAGCAGTACTTC. This codes for CASSIQGTLYEQYF.

The CDR3 loop reads CASRADRVVGELFF. The CDR3 nucleotides are TGTGCCAGCAGGGCAGACAGGGTGGTCGGGGAGCTGTTTTTT. The genes are TRBV9 and TRBJ2-2; 7 positions match TRBD1. J was trimmed by 7 bases and V by 5 bases; bases with no gene match: 8. From germline, CDR1 is SGDLS and CDR2 YYNGEE. This CDR3 is 14 amino acids long.

This chain joins TRBV5-1 and TRBJ2-1; 9 nucleotides align to TRBD2. This CDR3 contains 15 residues. From germline, CDR1 is SGHRS and CDR2 YFSETQ. The J segment lost 5 bases and the V segment lost 2 bases, leaving 5 bases of the junction unmatched. The CDR3 spells CASSFPGLAHNEQFF. CDR3 sequence (DNA): TGCGCCAGCAGCTTCCCGGGACTAGCTCACAATGAGCAGTTCTTC.

The J gene is TRBJ1-3, the V gene TRBV9; 7 bases agree with TRBD1. V was pared by 1 base and J by 1 base, with 14 bases of the junction left unmatched. Germline V gene data show CDR1 as SGDLS and CDR2 as YYNGEE. The CDR3 is 19 residues long. The chain's CDR3 is CASSVRARDSPTSGNTIYF. The CDR3 nucleotides read TGTGCCAGCAGCGTAAGGGCCCGGGACAGCCCGACTTCTGGAAACACCATATATTTT.

The chain recombines TRBV28 with TRBJ2-5; D is possibly TRBD2 (5 bases). Trimming shortened V by 7 bases and J by 0 bases, and 9 bases separated the two germline ends. Germline CDR1 MDHEN, CDR2 SYDVKM. The CDR3 consists of 13 residues. The DNA of the CDR3 is TGTGCCAGCACTTGGAGGAACCAAGAGACCCAGTACTTC. Its translation is CASTWRNQETQYF.

This clone was observed a few times. V usage is TRBV2 and J usage is TRBJ2-5, with D unclear. This CDR3 spans 10 amino acids. Germline CDR1 and CDR2: SNHLY and FYNNEI. Trimming took off 9 bases at V and 2 bases at J, with 4 bases between the two ends. The CDR3 DNA follows: TGTGCCAGTAATCAAGAGACCCAGTACTTC. Protein: CASNQETQYF.

On this clone: Different DNA sequences within this sample yield the same CDR3. The gene calls are TRBV7-3 and TRBJ2-3; 8 nucleotides agree with TRBD1. V lost 5 bases, J lost 5 bases, and 15 bases stayed unmatched. The CDR3 is 17 residues long. Germline V gives CDR1 SGHTA, CDR2 FQGTGA. CDR3 bases: TGTGCCAGCAGCCCCGAAGGAAGCAGGGGGCGAGGAGATACGCAGTATTTT. It specifies CASSPEGSRGRGDTQYF.

The chain uses TRBV15 and TRBJ2-2, with TRBD1 identical over 11 bases. Germline-derived CDR1 and CDR2 are LNHNV and YYDKDF (reference sequence). The CDR3 loop spans 18 amino acids. Germline trimming cut 0 bases from V and 6 bases from J; bases unmatched to any gene: 9. The chain's CDR3 is CATSRDFLGTGGAGELFF. The CDR3 nucleotides read TGTGCCACCAGCAGAGATTTCCTCGGGACAGGGGGTGCCGGGGAGCTGTTTTTT.

The table lists this clone with a few counts. The V and J genes are TRBV10-3 and TRBJ1-1; the match to TRBD1 covers 10 bases. The V segment lost 4 bases and the J segment 1 base; nucleotides outside the gene matches: 0. This CDR3 spans 14 amino acids. Germline CDR1 ENHRY, CDR2 SYGVKD. The CDR3 region has the DNA TGTGCCATCAGTGGGGACAGGGGGAACACTGAAGCTTTCTTT. The encoded protein is CAISGDRGNTEAFF.

This clone was picked up a small number of times. This rearrangement joins TRBV30 to TRBJ1-2; D uncertain. The CDR3 runs to 13 residues. Germline lookup yields CDR1 GTSNPN and CDR2 SVGIG (reference sequence). V lost 2 bases to trimming and J lost 4 bases, with 11 bases between them. This chain's CDR3 is CAWSRTDGYGYTF. The CDR3 region has the DNA TGTGCCTGGAGTCGCACAGACGGCTATGGCTACACCTTC.

The chain has TRBV29-1 and TRBJ1-2, with D possibly TRBD1 on 5 matching bases. CDR1 and CDR2 (germline): SQVTM, ANQGSEA. The V and J ends lost 3 bases and 3 bases respectively, with 5 bases between them. The length of the CDR3 is 11 residues. CDR3 DNA: TGCAGCGTTGACAGGGACTATGGCTACACCTTC. Amino acids: CSVDRDYGYTF. The full variable domain, its missing parts supplied by reference TRBV29-1 and TRBJ1-2, is SAVISQKPSRDICQRGTSLTIQCQVDSQVTMMFWYRQQPGQSLTLIATANQGSEATYESGFVIDKFPISRPNLTFSTLTVSNMSPEDSSIYLCSVDRDYGYTFGSGTRLTVV.

The chain is built from TRBV2 and TRBJ2-1, with TRBD1 identical over 8 bases. The CDR3 totals 14 residues. CDR1 SNHLY and CDR2 FYNNEI come from the germline V gene. V lost 6 bases, J lost 9 bases, and 10 bases stayed unmatched. The CDR3 sequence: CASSLGQGRSEQFF. The CDR3 DNA sequence: TGTGCCAGCAGCCTAGGACAGGGTCGGAGTGAGCAGTTCTTC.